Listed here is a single TCR beta chain. What it binds is not known. With 60 Vbeta and 13 Jbeta primers, the PCR was carried out. Only in-frame clones appear in the TCRdb table, and some are missing; sequencing was by immunoSEQ multiplex PCR. The sample includes about 90,000 clones, approximately 80% of them seen just once. The sample originates from a study of cytomegalovirus exposure and HLA in healthy donors. Notes on the study in general: At a 0.05 false discovery rate, a later analysis found some 17,000 TCR beta sequences to be associated with HLA alleles.

The CDR3 contains 14 residues. Trimming pared 7 bases from V and 0 bases from J, leaving 12 bases between. CDR1 is ENHRY, CDR2 SYGVKD, per germline. This TCR derives from a young man in good health and CMV-seronegative. The V gene is TRBV10-3, the J gene TRBJ1-1; D uncertain. Sequenced sample: PBMCs. The CDR3 coding sequence is TGTGCCATCAAGGCCGGACTGATGAACACTGAAGCTTTCTTT. Translated: CAIKAGLMNTEAFF.